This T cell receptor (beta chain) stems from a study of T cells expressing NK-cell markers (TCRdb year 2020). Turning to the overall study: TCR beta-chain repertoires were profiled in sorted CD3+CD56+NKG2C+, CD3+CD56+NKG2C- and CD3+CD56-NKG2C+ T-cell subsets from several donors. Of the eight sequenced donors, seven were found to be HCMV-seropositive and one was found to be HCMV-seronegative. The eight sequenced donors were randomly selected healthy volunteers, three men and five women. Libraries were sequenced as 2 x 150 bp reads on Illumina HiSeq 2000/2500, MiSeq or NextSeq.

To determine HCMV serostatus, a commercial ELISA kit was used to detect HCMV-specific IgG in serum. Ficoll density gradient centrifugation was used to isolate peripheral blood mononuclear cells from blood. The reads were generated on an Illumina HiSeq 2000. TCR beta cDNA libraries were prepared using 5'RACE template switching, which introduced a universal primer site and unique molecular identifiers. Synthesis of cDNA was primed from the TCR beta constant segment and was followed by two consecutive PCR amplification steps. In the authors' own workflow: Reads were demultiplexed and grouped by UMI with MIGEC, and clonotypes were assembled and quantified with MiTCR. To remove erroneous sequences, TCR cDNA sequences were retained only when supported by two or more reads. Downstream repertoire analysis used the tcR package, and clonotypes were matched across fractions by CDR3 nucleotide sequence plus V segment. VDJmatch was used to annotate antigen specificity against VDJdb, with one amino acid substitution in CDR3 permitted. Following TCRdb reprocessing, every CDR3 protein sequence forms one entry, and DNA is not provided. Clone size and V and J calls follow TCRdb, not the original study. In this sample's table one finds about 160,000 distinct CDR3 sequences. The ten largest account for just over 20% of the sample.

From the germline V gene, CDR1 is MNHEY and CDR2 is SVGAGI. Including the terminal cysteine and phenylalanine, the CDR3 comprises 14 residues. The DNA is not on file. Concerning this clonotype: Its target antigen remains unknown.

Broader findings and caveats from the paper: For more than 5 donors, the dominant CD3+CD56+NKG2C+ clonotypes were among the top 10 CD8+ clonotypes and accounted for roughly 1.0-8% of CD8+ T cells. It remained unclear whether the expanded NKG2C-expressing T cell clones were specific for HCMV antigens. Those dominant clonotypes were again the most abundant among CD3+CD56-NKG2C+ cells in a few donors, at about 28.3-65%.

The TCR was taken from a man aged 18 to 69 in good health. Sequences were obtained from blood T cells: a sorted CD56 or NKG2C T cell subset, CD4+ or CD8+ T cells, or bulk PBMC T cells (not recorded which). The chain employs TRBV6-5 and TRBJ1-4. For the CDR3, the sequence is CASSYRQGGEKLFF.